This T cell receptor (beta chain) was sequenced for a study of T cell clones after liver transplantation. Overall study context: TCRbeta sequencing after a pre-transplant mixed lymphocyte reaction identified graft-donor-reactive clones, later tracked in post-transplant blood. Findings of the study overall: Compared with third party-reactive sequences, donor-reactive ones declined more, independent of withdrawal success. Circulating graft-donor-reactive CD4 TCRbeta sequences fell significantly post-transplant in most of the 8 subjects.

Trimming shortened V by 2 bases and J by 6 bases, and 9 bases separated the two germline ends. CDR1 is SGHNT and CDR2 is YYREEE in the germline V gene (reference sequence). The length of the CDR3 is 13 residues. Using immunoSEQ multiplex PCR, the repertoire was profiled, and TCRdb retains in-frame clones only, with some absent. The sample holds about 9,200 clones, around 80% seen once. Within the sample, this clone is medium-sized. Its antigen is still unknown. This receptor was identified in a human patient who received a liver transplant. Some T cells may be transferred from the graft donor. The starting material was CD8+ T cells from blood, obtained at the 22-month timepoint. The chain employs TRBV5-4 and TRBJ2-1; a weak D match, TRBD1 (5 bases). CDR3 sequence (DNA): TGTGCCAGCAGCTTCGACAGAAGCAATGAGCAGTTCTTC. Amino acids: CASSFDRSNEQFF.